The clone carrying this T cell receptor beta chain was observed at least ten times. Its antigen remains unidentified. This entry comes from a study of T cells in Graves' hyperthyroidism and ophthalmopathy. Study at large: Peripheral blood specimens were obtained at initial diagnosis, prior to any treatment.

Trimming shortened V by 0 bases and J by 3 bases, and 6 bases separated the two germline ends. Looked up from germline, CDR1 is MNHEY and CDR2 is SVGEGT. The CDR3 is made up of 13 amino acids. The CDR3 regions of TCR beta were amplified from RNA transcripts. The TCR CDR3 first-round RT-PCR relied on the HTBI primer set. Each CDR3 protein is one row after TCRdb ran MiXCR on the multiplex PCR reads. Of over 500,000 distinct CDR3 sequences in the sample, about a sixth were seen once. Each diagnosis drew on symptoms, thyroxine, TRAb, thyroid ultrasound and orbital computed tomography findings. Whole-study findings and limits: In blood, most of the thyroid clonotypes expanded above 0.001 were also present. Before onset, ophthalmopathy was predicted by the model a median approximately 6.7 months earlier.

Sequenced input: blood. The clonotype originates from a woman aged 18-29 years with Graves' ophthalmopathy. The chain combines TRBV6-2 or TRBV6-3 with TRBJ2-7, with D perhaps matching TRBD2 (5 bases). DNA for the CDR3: TGTGCCAGCAGTTACTCACGGGGCTACGAGCAGTACTTC. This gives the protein CASSYSRGYEQYF.